These 24 T cell receptor beta chains were sequenced from one sample in a study of shared clonotypes between healthy human individuals. CD45RO-negative, CCR7-positively selected cells formed the naive CD8 fraction, excluding terminally differentiated effector memory CD45RA+ cells. Data came from immunoSEQ multiplex PCR; TCRdb stores just in-frame clones and leaves some out. The sample shows around 2,100,000 clones, about 95% of them seen only once. The specimen sequenced was naive CD8+ T cells sorted from blood. The receptors stem from a man between 18 and 29 years old in good health.

CDR3 coding DNA: TGTGCCAGCAGCCCACAGGGGACTAGCACAGATACGCAGTATTTT. Protein: CASSPQGTSTDTQYF. This chain connects TRBV9 to TRBJ2-3, with TRBD1 as a possible D gene (7 bases). V was cut by 4 bases and J by 0 bases, with 12 bases left in between. The CDR3 contains 15 residues. CDR1 and CDR2 from the germline V gene are SGDLS and YYNGEE.

This rearrangement joins TRBV19 to TRBJ1-1; 7 bases agree with TRBD1. Germline V gene sequence: CDR1 LNHDA, CDR2 SQIVND (reference sequence). The CDR3 loop spans 13 amino acids. V lost 3 bases to trimming and J lost 11 bases; unmatched junction nucleotides: 9. The CDR3 spells CASSIPGGFMAFF. CDR3 coding DNA: TGTGCCAGTAGTATCCCAGGGGGTTTTATGGCTTTCTTT. The whole variable domain, filled in from reference TRBV19 and TRBJ1-1, reads DGGITQSPKYLFRKEGQNVTLSCEQNLNHDAMYWYRQDPGQGLRLIYYSQIVNDFQKGDIAEGYSVSREKKESFPLTVTSAQKNPTAFYLCASSIPGGFMAFFGQGTRLTVV.

The CDR3 here is CASSRTAVTYEQYF. The CDR3 coding sequence is TGTGCCAGCAGTCGTACGGCAGTCACCTACGAGCAGTACTTC. The J gene is TRBJ2-7, the V gene TRBV27; D is unresolved. The V end was cut by 5 bases, the J end by 2 bases, with 13 bases between. The CDR3 sequence is 14 residues long. Germline CDR1 MNHEY, CDR2 SMNVEV (reference sequence).

The chain has TRBV6-5 and TRBJ2-3, with D possibly TRBD1 on 5 matching bases. Germline V gene data show CDR1 as MNHEY and CDR2 as SVGAGI. The CDR3 extends over 14 amino acids. Trimming removed 4 bases at V and 2 bases at J, with 10 bases between. The DNA for the CDR3 is TGTGCCAGCAGTTGGGCAGGGCCCACAGATACGCAGTATTTT. Translation: CASSWAGPTDTQYF.

This clone occurred once. Other nucleotide sequences in the sample specify the same CDR3. The chain carries TRBV2 and TRBJ2-7; 8 nucleotides align to TRBD1. The CDR3 spans 13 residues. The J segment lost 3 bases and the V segment lost 6 bases, leaving 4 bases of the junction unmatched. Germline values: CDR1 SNHLY, CDR2 FYNNEI. The CDR3 loop is CASRGTGDYEQYF. For the CDR3, the DNA is TGTGCCAGCAGGGGGACAGGAGACTACGAGCAGTACTTC.

The chain is built from TRBV10-3 and TRBJ2-5; possibly TRBD1 for D (6 bases). Germline V lookup: CDR1 ENHRY, CDR2 SYGVKD. This CDR3 is 15 amino acids long. Deletions cut 0 bases from V and 2 bases from J, with 10 bases between. For the CDR3, the DNA is TGTGCCATCAGTGAGTCTGGCGGACAGCAAGAGACCCAGTACTTC. Its protein product is CAISESGGQQETQYF.

The chain couples TRBV19 to TRBJ1-3; D remains unclear. Germline V CDR1 and CDR2: LNHDA, SQIVND (reference sequence). CDR3 length: 13 amino acids. Trimming took off 5 bases at V and 0 bases at J, with 5 bases between the two ends. The CDR3: CASSWSSGNTIYF. CDR3 bases: TGTGCCAGTAGTTGGAGCTCTGGAAACACCATATATTTT.

This clone appeared once. The V call is TRBV11-2, the J call TRBJ2-7; D is ambiguous. V was pared by 3 bases and J by 7 bases, with 16 bases between. Looked up from germline, CDR1 is SGHAT and CDR2 is FQNNGV. The CDR3 spans 14 residues. For the CDR3, the DNA is TGTGCCAGCAGCTTCGGGCTACCCTTGTTAGAGCAGTACTTC. It is translated as CASSFGLPLLEQYF.

This rearrangement joins TRBV25-1 to TRBJ1-2; D is possibly TRBD1 (6 bases). Germline V lookup: CDR1 MGHDK, CDR2 SYGVNS. The ends were cut back, 6 bases at V and 4 bases at J, with 15 bases in the middle. There are 14 residues in the CDR3. The CDR3 DNA sequence: TGTGCCAGCAGACAGGGTGAAGGTATCTATGGCTACACCTTC. Its translation: CASRQGEGIYGYTF.

The CDR3 sequence is CASSVQGAETDTQYF. The CDR3 DNA reads as TGTGCCAGCAGCGTACAGGGGGCGGAGACAGATACGCAGTATTTT. The chain carries TRBV9 and TRBJ2-3; TRBD1 aligns across 8 bases. Germline assignment: CDR1 SGDLS and CDR2 YYNGEE. With V trimmed by 1 base and J by 3 bases, 4 bases remained unmatched. The CDR3 sequence is 15 residues long.

This chain connects TRBV4-1 to TRBJ1-5; D call uncertain. Trimming took off 1 base at V and 6 bases at J, with 7 bases between the two ends. The CDR3 runs to 13 residues. Germline values: CDR1 MGHRA, CDR2 YSYEKL. This CDR3 reads CASSQVRSQPQHF. CDR3 sequence (DNA): TGCGCCAGCAGCCAAGTTCGGAGTCAGCCCCAGCATTTT.

This chain uses TRBV5-8 with TRBJ2-1; D possibly matches TRBD1 or TRBD2 (5 bases each). The germline gives CDR1 SGHTS, CDR2 YDEGEE. The CDR3 has 13 amino acids. Trimming shortened V by 4 bases and J by 8 bases, and 13 bases separated the two germline ends. DNA for the CDR3: TGTGCCAGCAGCCAGTCGTTGGGGGATGAGCAGTTCTTC. This encodes CASSQSLGDEQFF.

This chain links TRBV7-6 with TRBJ1-2; no clear D gene. The CDR3 totals 14 residues. CDR1 and CDR2 from the germline V gene are SGHVS and FNYEAQ. The V gene lost 5 bases and the J gene lost 8 bases, with 18 bases spanning the gap. The CDR3 spells CASSRREGIGGYTF. The CDR3 bases are TGTGCCAGCAGCCGAAGGGAAGGGATCGGGGGCTACACCTTC.

This chain connects TRBV4-1 to TRBJ1-1; a weak D match, TRBD1 (5 bases). With 6 bases removed from V and 4 bases from J, the gap between germline ends came to 18 bases. The CDR3 runs to 15 residues. CDR1 is MGHRA, CDR2 YSYEKL, per germline. CDR3 in amino acids: CASRLAREGTTEAFF. In DNA, the CDR3 is TGCGCCAGCAGACTAGCCAGGGAAGGGACCACTGAAGCTTTCTTT.

This clone is a singleton in its sample. V gene TRBV4-3 combines with J gene TRBJ1-1; D might be TRBD1 (6 bases). CDR3 length: 16 residues. V gave up 1 base and J gave up 0 bases, with 12 bases separating them. Germline V gives CDR1 LGHNA, CDR2 YSLEER. The CDR3 sequence: CASSQAAAGVNTEAFF. CDR3 in DNA: TGCGCCAGCAGCCAAGCGGCGGCAGGGGTGAACACTGAAGCTTTCTTT.

The CDR3 DNA follows: TGTGCCAGCAGCCAATACGGGCAGGGGGCCGACGAGCAGTACTTC. As protein: CASSQYGQGADEQYF. The chain uses TRBV5-5 and TRBJ2-7; 8 nucleotides match TRBD1. V gave up 4 bases and J gave up 5 bases; unmatched junction bases: 11. Germline loops: CDR1 SGHKS, CDR2 YYEKEE (reference sequence). The CDR3 extends over 15 amino acids.

A word on this clone: The sample holds other DNA sequences that translate to the same CDR3. This rearrangement joins TRBV29-1 to TRBJ1-1; D gene uncertain. Deletions cut 5 bases from V and 4 bases from J, with 5 bases between. The V gene's germline CDR1 is SQVTM and CDR2 ANQGSEA. The CDR3 loop spans 10 amino acids. The CDR3 DNA reads as TGCAGCGTTCGGGGCACTGAAGCTTTCTTT. Translation gives CSVRGTEAFF.

The chain is built from TRBV9 and TRBJ2-7; no clear D. V was trimmed by 2 bases and J by 2 bases, leaving 14 bases between them. The length of the CDR3 is 15 residues. Looked up from germline, CDR1 is SGDLS and CDR2 is YYNGEE. The CDR3 is CASSVERGIPYEQYF. The CDR3 DNA follows: TGTGCCAGCAGCGTGGAGAGAGGAATCCCCTACGAGCAGTACTTC.

The V gene is TRBV15, the J gene TRBJ2-7, with 9 bases aligning to TRBD1. Germline V gene lookup returns CDR1 LNHNV and CDR2 YYDKDF (reference sequence). CDR3 length: 14 residues. The trim removed 4 bases at V and 3 bases at J, leaving 4 bases unmatched. The CDR3, as DNA: TGTGCCACCAGCATCGACAGGGGGGGCTACGAGCAGTACTTC. Translating gives CATSIDRGGYEQYF. Filled out from reference TRBV15 and TRBJ2-7, the complete variable domain reads DAMVIQNPRYQVTQFGKPVTLSCSQTLNHNVMYWYQQKSSQAPKLLFHYYDKDFNNEADTPDNFQSRRPNTSFCFLDIRSPGLGDTAMYLCATSIDRGGYEQYFGPGTRLTVT.

A few counts support this clone. Other DNA sequences in this specimen translate into the identical CDR3. The chain couples TRBV27 to TRBJ2-3; 10 bases are a match to TRBD2. Germline assignment: CDR1 MNHEY and CDR2 SMNVEV (reference sequence). V gave up 3 bases and J gave up 1 base; unmatched junction bases: 1. This CDR3 has 15 residues. The CDR3 is CASSFLAGGTDTQYF. DNA for the CDR3: TGTGCCAGCAGTTTTCTAGCGGGGGGCACAGATACGCAGTATTTT.

J is TRBJ1-1 and V is TRBV21-1; TRBD1 is the table's D call and was not checked against the DNA. TRBV21-1 is a pseudogene segment. The CDR3 sequence is 14 residues long. The CDR3 DNA reads as TGTGCCAGCAGCATACAGGGGCGGGCGACTGAAGCTTTCTTT. Translated: CASSIQGRATEAFF.

As regards this clone: Other DNA variants within this sample encode the same CDR3. The rearrangement links TRBV4-1 to TRBJ1-2, with no clear D. The germline V gene encodes CDR1 MGHRA and CDR2 YSYEKL. Trimming took 0 bases from V and 0 from J, leaving 5 bases between them. The CDR3 runs to 14 residues. The DNA of the CDR3 is TGCGCCAGCAGCCAAGAAGGATCTAACTATGGCTACACCTTC. This translates into CASSQEGSNYGYTF.

This chain links TRBV4-2 with TRBJ2-5; 8 positions agree with TRBD2. The CDR3 is 16 amino acids. J was trimmed by 5 bases and V by 0 bases; bases with no gene match: 8. CDR1 LGHNA and CDR2 YNFKEQ come from the germline V gene. The CDR3 bases are TGTGCCAGCAGCCAAGATCGGGGGGGAGGTGGGGAGACCCAGTACTTC. Its translation is CASSQDRGGGGETQYF.

V usage is TRBV27 and J usage is TRBJ2-1; D is possibly TRBD1 (6 bases). The germline CDR1 and CDR2 sequences are MNHEY and SMNVEV (reference sequence). V dropped 5 bases and J dropped 5 bases, with 13 bases sitting between them. This CDR3 is 14 amino acids long. The DNA for the CDR3 is TGTGCCAGCAGTCCGTGGACAGAGAACAATGAGCAGTTCTTC. This sequence encodes CASSPWTENNEQFF.